This T cell receptor beta chain stems from a study of blood T cell repertoires in COVID-19. V was trimmed by 10 bases and J by 4 bases, leaving 8 bases between them. CDR3 length: 11 amino acids. Germline CDR1 reads ENHRY; CDR2 reads SYGVKD. The repertoire was sequenced with immunoSEQ multiplex PCR; TCRdb's copy has only in-frame clones and lacks some. The sample has around 250,000 clones, just under 90% seen once; the top ten hold 0.85% to 0.95%. The TCR comes from a man aged 45 to 65 who had been exposed to COVID-19. The rearrangement links TRBV10-3 to TRBJ2-1; unclear D gene. The sequenced sample was PBMCs or T cells enriched from blood (not recorded which). The CDR3 spells CATETYNEQFF. Here the CDR3 DNA reads TGTGCCACCGAAACTTACAATGAGCAGTTCTTC.